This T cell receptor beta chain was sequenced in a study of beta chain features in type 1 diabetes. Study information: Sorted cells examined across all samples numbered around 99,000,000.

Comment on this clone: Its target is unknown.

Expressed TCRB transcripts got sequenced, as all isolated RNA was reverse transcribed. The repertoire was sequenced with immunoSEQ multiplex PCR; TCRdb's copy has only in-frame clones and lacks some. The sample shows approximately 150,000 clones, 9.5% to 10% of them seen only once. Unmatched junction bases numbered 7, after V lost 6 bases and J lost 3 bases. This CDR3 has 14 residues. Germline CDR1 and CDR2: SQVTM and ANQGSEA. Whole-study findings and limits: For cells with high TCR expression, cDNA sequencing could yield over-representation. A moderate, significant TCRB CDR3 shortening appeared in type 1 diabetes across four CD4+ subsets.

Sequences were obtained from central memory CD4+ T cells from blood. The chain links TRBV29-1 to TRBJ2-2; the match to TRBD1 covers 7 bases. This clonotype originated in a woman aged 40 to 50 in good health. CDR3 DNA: TGCAGCGTGGAGGACAGGCGGGACACCGGGGAGCTGTTTTTT. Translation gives CSVEDRRDTGELFF.